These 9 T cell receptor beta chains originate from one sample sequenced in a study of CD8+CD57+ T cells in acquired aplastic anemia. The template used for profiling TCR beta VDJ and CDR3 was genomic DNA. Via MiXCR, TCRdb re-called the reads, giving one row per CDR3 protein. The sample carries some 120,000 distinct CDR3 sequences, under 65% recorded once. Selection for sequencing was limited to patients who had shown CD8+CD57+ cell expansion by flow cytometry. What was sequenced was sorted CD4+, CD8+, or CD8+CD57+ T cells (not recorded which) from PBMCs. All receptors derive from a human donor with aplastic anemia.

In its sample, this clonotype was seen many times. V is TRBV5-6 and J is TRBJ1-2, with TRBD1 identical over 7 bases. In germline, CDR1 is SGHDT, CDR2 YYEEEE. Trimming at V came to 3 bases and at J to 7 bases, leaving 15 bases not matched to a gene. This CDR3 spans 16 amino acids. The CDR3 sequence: CASSWGDRELGSGYTF. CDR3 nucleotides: TGTGCCAGCAGCTGGGGGGACAGAGAGTTAGGGTCTGGCTACACCTTC.

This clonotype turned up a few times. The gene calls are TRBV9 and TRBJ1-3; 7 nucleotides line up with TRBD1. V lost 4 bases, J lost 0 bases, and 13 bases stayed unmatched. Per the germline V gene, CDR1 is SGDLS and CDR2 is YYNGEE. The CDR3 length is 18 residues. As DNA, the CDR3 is TGTGCCAGCAGCTCCAACCCATCACAGGGGAGCTCTGGAAACACCATATATTTT. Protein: CASSSNPSQGSSGNTIYF.

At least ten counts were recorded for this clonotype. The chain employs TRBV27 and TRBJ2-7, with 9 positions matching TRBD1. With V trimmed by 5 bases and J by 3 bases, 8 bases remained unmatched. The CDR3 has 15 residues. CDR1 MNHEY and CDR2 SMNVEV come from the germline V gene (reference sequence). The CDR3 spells CASSPTGGTNYEQYF. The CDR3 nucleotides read TGTGCCAGCAGTCCGACAGGGGGAACCAACTACGAGCAGTACTTC.

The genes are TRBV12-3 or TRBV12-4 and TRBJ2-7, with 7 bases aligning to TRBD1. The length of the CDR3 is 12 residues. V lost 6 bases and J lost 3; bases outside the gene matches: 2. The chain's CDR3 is CASRGDSYEQYF. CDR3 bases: TGTGCCAGCAGGGGGGACAGCTACGAGCAGTACTTC.

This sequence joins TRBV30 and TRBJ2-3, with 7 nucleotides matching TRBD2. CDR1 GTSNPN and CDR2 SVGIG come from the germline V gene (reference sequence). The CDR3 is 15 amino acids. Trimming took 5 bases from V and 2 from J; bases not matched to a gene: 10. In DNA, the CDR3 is TGTGCCTGGGACTACTCGGCGGGGGACACAGATACGCAGTATTTT. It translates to CAWDYSAGDTDTQYF.

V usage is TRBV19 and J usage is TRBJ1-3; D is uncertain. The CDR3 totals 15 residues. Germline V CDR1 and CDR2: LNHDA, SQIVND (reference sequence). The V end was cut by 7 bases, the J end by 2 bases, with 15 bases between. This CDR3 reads CASTAERGAGNTIYF. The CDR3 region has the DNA TGTGCCAGTACCGCGGAGCGAGGTGCTGGAAACACCATATATTTT.

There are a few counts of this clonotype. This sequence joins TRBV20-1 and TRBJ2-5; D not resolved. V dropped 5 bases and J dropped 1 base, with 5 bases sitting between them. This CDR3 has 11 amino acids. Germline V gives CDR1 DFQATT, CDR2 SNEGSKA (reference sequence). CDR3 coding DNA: TGCAGTGCTCCCACCCAAGAGACCCAGTACTTC. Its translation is CSAPTQETQYF.

For the CDR3, the DNA is TGTGCCAGTAGCGCCAGGACAGGGGGCGGCGAGCAGTACTTC. It is translated as CASSARTGGGEQYF. This chain uses TRBV19 with TRBJ2-7; TRBD1 matches at 11 bases. The CDR3 length is 14 residues. Germline V CDR1 and CDR2: LNHDA, SQIVND (reference sequence). The V segment lost 6 bases and the J segment 6 bases; nucleotides outside the gene matches: 7.

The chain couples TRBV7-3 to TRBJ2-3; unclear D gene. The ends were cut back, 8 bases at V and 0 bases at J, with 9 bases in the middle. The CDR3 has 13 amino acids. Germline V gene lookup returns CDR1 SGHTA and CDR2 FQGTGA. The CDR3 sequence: CASSKTSTDTQYF. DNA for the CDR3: TGTGCCAGCTCAAAGACTAGCACAGATACGCAGTATTTT.